These T cell receptor beta chains were read from a single sample in a study of blood T cell repertoires in COVID-19. Sequencing was performed with immunoSEQ multiplex PCR; in TCRdb, only in-frame clones are kept and a portion is missing. The repertoire includes under 400,000 clones, more than 75% of them detected once, and over 9.5% sits in the top ten. Sequencing input: peripheral blood. Receptors were obtained from a woman aged 25-40 years with COVID-19, enrolled during active disease. Each CDR3 is given with its conserved first and last residue. D genes are given only for firm matches. Size values are once, few and many counts, or a class for expanded clones, and some rows have none.

size,J,D,length,V,CDR3,DNA
NA,TRBJ2-1,NA,15,TRBV19,CASSIGGLSYNEQFF,TGTGCCAGTAGTATAGGCGGACTGAGCTACAATGAGCAGTTCTTC
NA,TRBJ1-2,TRBD1,13,TRBV6-5,CASSSGTDYGYTF,TGTGCCAGCAGTTCTGGGACAGACTATGGCTACACCTTC
NA,TRBJ2-2,TRBD1,15,TRBV24-1,CATTNADRETGELFF,TGTGCCACCACTAACGCCGACAGGGAGACCGGGGAGCTGTTTTTT
NA,TRBJ2-3,TRBD2,15,TRBV7-2,CASSDLAGAADTQYF,TGTGCCAGCAGCGATTTAGCGGGAGCGGCAGATACGCAGTATTTT
NA,TRBJ2-1,NA,16,TRBV11-2,CASSLSGSSSYNEQFF,TGTGCCAGCAGCCTTAGCGGATCGAGCTCCTACAATGAGCAGTTCTTC
once,TRBJ2-5,TRBD2,17,TRBV9,CASSPGGLAGRGETQYF,TGTGCCAGCAGCCCTGGGGGACTAGCGGGGAGGGGAGAGACCCAGTACTTC
NA,TRBJ2-5,TRBD2,16,TRBV7-3,CASSLSGTRFGETQYF,TGTGCCAGCAGCTTAAGTGGGACTAGATTCGGAGAGACCCAGTACTTC
NA,TRBJ2-7,TRBD1,16,TRBV18,CASSSLDGQGIYEQYF,TGTGCCAGCTCATCACTAGACGGACAGGGGATCTACGAGCAGTACTTC
once,TRBJ2-3,TRBD2,17,TRBV28,CASSQTSGSLSTDTQYF,TGTGCCAGCAGTCAGACTAGCGGGAGTCTTAGCACAGATACGCAGTATTTT
NA,TRBJ1-4,NA,15,TRBV5-5,CASSLSRGMLEKLFF,TGTGCCAGCAGCTTGAGTCGAGGGATGCTTGAAAAACTGTTTTTT
NA,TRBJ2-7,TRBD2,15,TRBV10-3,CAITPGGERNYEQYF,TGTGCCATCACCCCGGGGGGTGAACGCAACTACGAGCAGTACTTC
few,TRBJ2-1,TRBD2,16,TRBV5-1,CASSLTSTSGYNEQFF,TGCGCCAGCAGCTTGACCTCGACTAGCGGATACAATGAGCAGTTCTTC
once,TRBJ2-1,NA,16,TRBV5-4,CATSQGGSSSYNEQFF,TGTGCCACCAGCCAGGGTGGGTCGAGCTCCTACAATGAGCAGTTCTTC
NA,TRBJ2-7,TRBD2,17,TRBV5-1,CASSPSRGLAGADEQYF,TGCGCCAGCAGCCCGAGCCGAGGACTAGCGGGAGCTGACGAGCAGTACTTC
NA,TRBJ1-1,NA,13,TRBV27,CASSGVDNTEAFF,TGTGCCAGCAGCGGGGTGGACAACACTGAAGCTTTCTTT
NA,TRBJ2-3,NA,13,TRBV7-3,CASSNYNTDTQYF,TGTGCCAGCAGCAACTACAACACAGATACGCAGTATTTT
NA,TRBJ2-7,TRBD1,17,TRBV5-1,CASSLASGDSFAYEQYF,TGCGCCAGCAGCTTGGCCTCCGGGGACAGCTTCGCCTACGAGCAGTACTTC
NA,TRBJ1-5,NA,13,TRBV5-4,CASSWEDNQPQHF,TGTGCCAGCAGCTGGGAGGACAATCAGCCCCAGCATTTT
NA,TRBJ1-2,NA,13,TRBV12-2,CASRLGSLNGYTF,TGTGCAAGTCGCTTAGGATCCCTAAATGGCTACACCTTC
NA,TRBJ2-7,TRBD1,13,TRBV2,CASTEGAMNEQYF,TGTGCCAGCACTGAGGGGGCGATGAACGAGCAGTACTTC
once,TRBJ1-4,NA,15,TRBV7-8,CASSSSQGGREKLFF,TGTGCCAGCAGCTCTTCCCAGGGAGGGCGTGAAAAACTGTTTTTT
NA,TRBJ2-7,TRBD2,15,TRBV7-2,CASSVGGVSSYEQYF,TGTGCCAGCAGCGTGGGGGGGGTGAGCTCCTACGAGCAGTACTTC
NA,TRBJ2-7,NA,13,TRBV5-4,CASALASVGEQYF,TGTGCCAGCGCCCTGGCAAGCGTTGGCGAGCAGTACTTC
NA,TRBJ2-3,NA,16,TRBV5-1,CASSPSLAGQTDTQYF,TGCGCCAGCAGCCCTAGTCTGGCGGGGCAAACAGATACGCAGTATTTT
NA,TRBJ1-5,TRBD1,15,TRBV6-5,CASRYRDREDQPQHF,TGTGCCAGCAGGTACCGGGACAGGGAGGATCAGCCCCAGCATTTT
NA,TRBJ2-1,TRBD2,19,TRBV6-6,CASSRNQRGRAPSYNEQFF,TGTGCCAGCAGCCGAAATCAACGCGGGAGGGCCCCCTCCTACAATGAGCAGTTCTTC
NA,TRBJ1-1,TRBD1,15,TRBV6-5,CASSYGGQGAREAFF,TGTGCCAGCAGTTACGGGGGACAGGGGGCGAGAGAAGCTTTCTTT
NA,TRBJ2-6,NA,18,TRBV30,CAWNPNRSSSSGANVLTF,TGTGCCTGGAATCCTAACAGGTCGTCCAGCTCTGGGGCCAACGTCCTGACTTTC
NA,TRBJ2-2,TRBD2,16,TRBV30,CAWSRRSSGSTGELFF,TGTGCCTGGAGTCGGCGGTCTAGCGGGAGCACCGGGGAGCTGTTTTTT
NA,TRBJ2-5,NA,17,TRBV19,CASSMSSFRGRQETQYF,TGTGCCAGTAGTATGAGCTCCTTTCGGGGGAGACAAGAGACCCAGTACTTC
NA,TRBJ2-7,TRBD1,13,TRBV4-1,CASSLGQSYEQYF,TGCGCCAGCAGCCTGGGACAGTCCTACGAGCAGTACTTC
NA,TRBJ1-5,TRBD1,16,TRBV16,CASSHIDRGLYQPQHF,TGTGCCAGCAGCCACATCGACAGGGGGCTTTATCAGCCCCAGCATTTT
NA,TRBJ2-1,NA,11,TRBV20-1,CSAINSNEQFF,TGCAGTGCTATAAACAGTAATGAGCAGTTCTTC
NA,TRBJ2-1,TRBD2,17,TRBV4-1,CASSPKESVAGVYEQFF,TGCGCCAGCAGCCCCAAGGAGAGTGTAGCGGGAGTGTATGAGCAGTTCTTC
NA,TRBJ2-7,TRBD1,13,TRBV6-5,CASRKGQSYEQYF,TGTGCCAGCAGGAAGGGACAGAGCTACGAGCAGTACTTC
NA,TRBJ2-7,NA,13,TRBV30,CAWSVRDTYEQYF,TGTGCCTGGAGTGTCCGGGACACCTACGAGCAGTACTTC
NA,TRBJ2-7,NA,14,TRBV3-1/TRBV3-2,CASSHSLGRYEQYF,TGTGCCAGCAGCCACTCCCTAGGGAGGTACGAGCAGTACTTC
NA,TRBJ2-1,TRBD2,18,TRBV28,CASRVGLAALESYNEQFF,TGTGCCAGCAGGGTTGGACTAGCGGCCTTAGAATCCTACAATGAGCAGTTCTTC
NA,TRBJ2-1,NA,12,TRBV19,CASRFRSNEQFF,TGTGCCAGTAGATTCAGGTCCAATGAGCAGTTCTTC
NA,TRBJ1-4,NA,16,TRBV5-5,CASSLQGGITNEKLFF,TGTGCCAGCAGCTTGCAGGGAGGGATTACTAATGAAAAACTGTTTTTT
NA,TRBJ1-3,NA,14,TRBV9,CASSLRVDGNTIYF,TGTGCCAGCAGCCTGCGGGTGGATGGAAACACCATATATTTT
NA,TRBJ2-5,TRBD1,15,TRBV28,CASSTDRSFGETQYF,TGTGCCAGCTCTACGGACAGGTCCTTCGGAGAGACCCAGTACTTC
NA,TRBJ1-4,NA,15,TRBV19,CASSSGQSWDEKLFF,TGTGCCAGTAGTTCCGGACAGTCGTGGGATGAAAAACTGTTTTTT
NA,TRBJ2-3,TRBD2,17,TRBV28,CASTTKSGASGRDTQYF,TGTGCCAGCACTACTAAGTCCGGGGCTAGCGGGAGGGATACGCAGTATTTT
few,TRBJ2-7,NA,12,TRBV2,CASSESAYEQYF,TGTGCCAGCAGTGAGAGCGCCTACGAGCAGTACTTC
once,TRBJ1-4,TRBD1,18,TRBV19,CASSPSESGTGIDEKLFF,TGTGCCAGTAGTCCGAGCGAGTCCGGGACAGGGATTGACGAAAAACTGTTTTTT
NA,TRBJ1-3,NA,15,TRBV5-4,CASSVSGVSGNTIYF,TGTGCCAGCAGCGTGAGCGGGGTAAGTGGAAACACCATATATTTT